These 23 T cell receptor beta chains came from one sample sequenced in a study of radiotherapy plus CTLA-4 blockade in lung cancer. Profiled with immunoSEQ multiplex PCR; TCRdb holds only in-frame clones, not every one. The sample holds 83,000 or so clones, under 85% seen once. Material: peripheral blood, obtained from a patient treated with radiotherapy plus ipilimumab. The origin of the receptors is a human donor with non-small cell lung cancer who had stable disease on radiotherapy plus ipilimumab.

The chain carries TRBV28 and TRBJ1-5; weak D call: TRBD1 (6 bases). Germline CDR1 and CDR2: MDHEN and SYDVKM. The CDR3 totals 16 residues. With 5 bases removed from V and 1 base from J, the gap between germline ends came to 15 bases. CDR3 amino acids: CASSPTGRGSNQPQHF. CDR3 DNA: TGTGCCAGCAGTCCTACAGGGAGGGGCAGCAATCAGCCCCAGCATTTT.

J is TRBJ1-2 and V is TRBV27; 7 bases are shared with TRBD1. Germline CDR1 MNHEY, CDR2 SMNVEV (reference sequence). V shed 5 bases and J 8 bases; nucleotides not matched to a gene: 5. The length of the CDR3 is 12 residues. The CDR3 region is CASSPQGGGYTF. The CDR3 region has the DNA TGTGCCAGCAGTCCGCAGGGGGGAGGCTACACCTTC.

There are a few counts of this clone. The rearrangement uses TRBV30 and TRBJ1-2; tentative D call: TRBD1 (6 bases). V lost 8 bases and J lost 2, with 12 bases in between. The CDR3 loop spans 12 amino acids. Germline assignment: CDR1 GTSNPN and CDR2 SVGIG (reference sequence). CDR3 residues: CAGGGGNYGYTF. In DNA, the CDR3 is TGTGCCGGGGGAGGGGGGAACTATGGCTACACCTTC.

V is TRBV19 and J is TRBJ2-3, with TRBD2 as a possible D gene (5 bases). The CDR3 is made up of 14 amino acids. Between the trimmed V and J ends, which lost 8 bases and 1 base, there was a span of 13 bases. The germline CDR1 and CDR2 sequences are LNHDA and SQIVND (reference sequence). The CDR3 loop reads CASGGFWGTDTQYF. Written as DNA, the CDR3 is TGTGCCAGTGGCGGGTTTTGGGGCACAGATACGCAGTATTTT.

The chain uses TRBV5-6 and TRBJ1-6; D gene uncertain. Germline assignment: CDR1 SGHDT and CDR2 YYEEEE. The CDR3 is made up of 13 amino acids. V lost 7 bases and J 5 bases, leaving 10 bases between the germline ends. CDR3 sequence: CASRSFHNSPLHF. CDR3 nucleotide sequence: TGTGCCAGCCGCTCGTTTCATAATTCACCCCTCCACTTT.

The rearrangement joins TRBV5-1 to TRBJ2-7, with D perhaps matching TRBD1 (6 bases). V was trimmed by 5 bases and J by 2 bases, leaving 17 bases between them. The CDR3 consists of 15 residues. CDR1 SGHRS and CDR2 YFSETQ come from the germline V gene. CDR3 protein: CASRFYYREPYEQYF. CDR3 sequence (DNA): TGCGCCAGCAGATTCTATTACAGGGAACCCTACGAGCAGTACTTC.

The CDR3 nucleotides read TGTGCCAGCAGCTCCCCGTCGACAGGAACCTACGAGCAGTACTTC. Protein: CASSSPSTGTYEQYF. The rearrangement joins TRBV7-3 to TRBJ2-7, with TRBD1 as a possible D gene (6 bases). CDR1 is SGHTA and CDR2 is FQGTGA in the germline V gene. The CDR3 contains 15 residues. Trimming took off 4 bases at V and 2 bases at J, with 15 bases between the two ends.

CDR3 amino acids: CASSLSPRISGNTIYF. The CDR3 region has the DNA TGTGCCAGCAGTTTAAGCCCAAGGATTAGCGGAAACACCATATATTTT. This rearrangement joins TRBV28 to TRBJ1-3; no reliable D call. CDR1 is MDHEN and CDR2 is SYDVKM in the germline V gene. The CDR3 is 16 amino acids. V lost 2 bases and J lost 4, with 15 bases in between.

The chain uses TRBV2 and TRBJ2-5, with 8 bases fitting TRBD2. The CDR3 covers 14 residues. The germline gives CDR1 SNHLY, CDR2 FYNNEI. After removal of 4 bases from V and 2 bases from J, the junction contained 3 bases not matched to a gene. The CDR3 sequence is CASSGSGIQETQYF. The CDR3 nucleotides read TGTGCCAGCAGTGGTAGCGGGATACAAGAGACCCAGTACTTC. The entire variable domain, with the rest obtained from reference TRBV2 and TRBJ2-5, is as follows: EPEVTQTPSHQVTQMGQEVILRCVPISNHLYFYWYRQILGQKVEFLVSFYNNEISEKSEIFDDQFSVERPDGSNFTLKIRSTKLEDSAMYFCASSGSGIQETQYFGPGTRLLVL.

This clone has a single count. The V and J genes are TRBV11-2 and TRBJ2-3, with 7 bases identical to TRBD1. V lost 5 bases to trimming and J lost 1 base; unmatched junction nucleotides: 9. This CDR3 has 16 residues. Germline V gene sequence: CDR1 SGHAT, CDR2 FQNNGV. The CDR3 spells CASSDRQGGGTDTQYF. In DNA, the CDR3 is TGTGCCAGCAGCGACCGACAGGGCGGCGGCACAGATACGCAGTATTTT.

The chain carries TRBV20-1 and TRBJ1-1; D may be TRBD1 (5 bases). Per germline, CDR1 DFQATT and CDR2 SNEGSKA (reference sequence). V was trimmed by 7 bases and J by 9 bases, leaving 15 bases between them. The CDR3 length is 11 residues. CDR3 residues: CSELGAEKAFF. Here the CDR3 DNA reads TGCAGTGAATTAGGGGCAGAAAAAGCTTTCTTT.

V is TRBV29-1 and J is TRBJ2-7; D is possibly TRBD1 (6 bases). The CDR3 has 13 residues. Germline lookup yields CDR1 SQVTM and CDR2 ANQGSEA. Trimming left V 6 bases short and J 0 bases short, with 12 bases between. CDR3 sequence: CSVADRFSYEQYF. The CDR3, as DNA: TGCAGCGTCGCCGACAGGTTCTCCTACGAGCAGTACTTC.

J is TRBJ1-5 and V is TRBV28, with TRBD1 as a possible D gene (5 bases). With 7 bases removed from V and 1 base from J, the gap between germline ends came to 8 bases. This CDR3 is built from 13 residues. Germline V lookup: CDR1 MDHEN, CDR2 SYDVKM. CDR3 residues: CASIGGSNQPQHF. CDR3 coding DNA: TGTGCCAGCATCGGGGGGAGCAATCAGCCCCAGCATTTT.

This sequence joins TRBV6-5 and TRBJ2-2; 7 nucleotides match TRBD2. The germline V gene encodes CDR1 MNHEY and CDR2 SVGAGI. The CDR3 covers 14 residues. V gave up 2 bases and J gave up 7 bases; unmatched junction bases: 4. Here the CDR3 reads CASSYRWTSGELFF. CDR3 DNA: TGTGCCAGCAGTTACCGATGGACTAGCGGGGAGCTGTTTTTT.

The chain uses TRBV12-5 and TRBJ2-5, with 11 bases identical to TRBD1. Germline CDR1 and CDR2: LGHNT and FRNRAP. V lost 7 bases and J lost 2; bases outside the gene matches: 6. The CDR3 is 15 residues long. The CDR3 DNA is TGTGCTAGTGCCGATCGGGACAGGGGGCAAGAGACCCAGTACTTC. Translated, it gives CASADRDRGQETQYF.

V usage is TRBV28 and J usage is TRBJ1-1; 8 bases agree with TRBD1. There are 15 residues in the CDR3. The junction had 9 bases not matched to a gene; V was cut back by 7 bases and J by 2 bases. Looked up from germline, CDR1 is MDHEN and CDR2 is SYDVKM. CDR3 nucleotide sequence: TGTGCCAGCATCCTGCCGGGACAGGAAAACACTGAAGCTTTCTTT. This translates into CASILPGQENTEAFF. Filled out from reference TRBV28 and TRBJ1-1, the complete variable domain reads DVKVTQSSRYLVKRTGEKVFLECVQDMDHENMFWYRQDPGLGLRLIYFSYDVKMKEKGDIPEGYSVSREKKERFSLILESASTNQTSMYLCASILPGQENTEAFFGQGTRLTVV.

About this clone itself: Other DNA sequences in this sample translate to the same CDR3. The chain carries TRBV18 and TRBJ2-7, with TRBD2 as a possible D gene (5 bases). Germline V CDR1 and CDR2: KGHSH, LQKENI. The CDR3 is made up of 12 amino acids. V was cut by 6 bases and J by 7 bases, with 13 bases left in between. CDR3 coding DNA: TGTGCCAGCTCTCCCGACCGCGGGGAGCAGTACTTC. Its translation: CASSPDRGEQYF.

This clone was seen only a few times. The J gene is TRBJ2-2, the V gene TRBV11-2; no definite D call. The CDR3 runs to 13 residues. Germline V gene data show CDR1 as SGHAT and CDR2 as FQNNGV. V was trimmed by 4 bases and J by 4 bases, leaving 7 bases between them. The CDR3 DNA is TGTGCCAGCAGCTCACGGACCACCGGGGAGCTGTTTTTT. Translating gives CASSSRTTGELFF.

The CDR3 coding sequence is TGTGCCAGCAGTCGGACCCTGATCGAGCAGTACTTC. Its translation is CASSRTLIEQYF. The rearrangement links TRBV2 to TRBJ2-7; D not resolved. V was clipped by 5 bases and J by 6 bases, with 11 bases between them. This CDR3 contains 12 residues. CDR1 is SNHLY, CDR2 FYNNEI, per germline.

This chain joins TRBV7-6 and TRBJ2-5; 10 bases line up with TRBD1. Germline CDR1 SGHVS, CDR2 FNYEAQ. Losses at the gene ends were 5 bases for V and 4 bases for J; bases not matched to a gene: 13. CDR3 length equals 17 residues. The CDR3 DNA follows: TGTGCCAGCAGCCTCGGCCCGACAGGGGGCTTTACAGAGACCCAGTACTTC. Its protein is CASSLGPTGGFTETQYF.

The genes are TRBV9 and TRBJ1-2; 9 nucleotides agree with TRBD1. There are 16 residues in the CDR3. Trimming at V came to 4 bases and at J to 3 bases, leaving 10 bases not matched to a gene. CDR1 and CDR2 (germline): SGDLS, YYNGEE. CDR3 protein: CASSNRGRKDDYGYTF. The CDR3 DNA sequence: TGTGCCAGCAGCAACAGGGGGCGCAAGGACGACTATGGCTACACCTTC.

V usage is TRBV2 and J usage is TRBJ1-4; possible D gene TRBD1, 6 bases. This CDR3 has 15 residues. Germline CDR1 and CDR2: SNHLY and FYNNEI. Trimming removed 7 bases at V and 5 bases at J, with 17 bases between. DNA of the CDR3: TGTGCCAGCATTTCAGGGGAACAGTGGAATGAAAAACTGTTTTTT. It specifies CASISGEQWNEKLFF.

The rearrangement joins TRBV7-2 to TRBJ2-3; a weak D match, TRBD2 (6 bases). Trimming left V 3 bases short and J 6 bases short, with 19 bases between. Germline V gives CDR1 SGHTA, CDR2 FQGNSA. The CDR3 contains 16 residues. The CDR3 is CASSFDSVGRGDTQYF. For the CDR3, the DNA is TGTGCCAGCAGCTTTGACAGCGTCGGACGGGGGGATACGCAGTATTTT.